This entry lists 21 T cell receptor beta chains sequenced from one sample in a study of beta chain features in type 1 diabetes. Reverse transcription of all isolated RNA meant that expressed TCRB transcripts were sequenced. Method: immunoSEQ multiplex PCR; TCRdb's copy keeps in-frame clones and lacks some. This table holds 350,000 or so clones, less than 20% found once. The source material was naive CD4+ T cells from blood. The receptors derive from a woman between 18 and 29 years old in good health.

V usage is TRBV29-1 and J usage is TRBJ1-1, with 9 bases matching TRBD1. Germline V gives CDR1 SQVTM, CDR2 ANQGSEA. The V and J ends lost 5 bases and 1 base, in that order; junction bases with no gene match: 2. The CDR3 runs to 13 residues. This CDR3 reads CSVQGQGNTEAFF. CDR3 nucleotides: TGCAGCGTTCAGGGACAGGGGAACACTGAAGCTTTCTTT. Supplemented by reference TRBV29-1 and TRBJ1-1, the full variable domain reads SAVISQKPSRDICQRGTSLTIQCQVDSQVTMMFWYRQQPGQSLTLIATANQGSEATYESGFVIDKFPISRPNLTFSTLTVSNMSPEDSSIYLCSVQGQGNTEAFFGQGTRLTVV.

This clone has just a few counts. V usage is TRBV5-1 and J usage is TRBJ2-1, with D unclear. V shed 4 bases and J shed 4 bases, with 18 bases lying between them. Looked up from germline, CDR1 is SGHRS and CDR2 is YFSETQ. The CDR3 runs to 16 residues. Written as DNA, the CDR3 is TGCGCCAGCAGCCTACCCGTCTCCCCCACTTACAATGAGCAGTTCTTC. As protein: CASSLPVSPTYNEQFF.

The CDR3 sequence: CASSEGGGLETQYF. CDR3 DNA: TGTGCCAGCAGTGAAGGCGGGGGTTTAGAGACCCAGTACTTC. V gene TRBV2 combines with J gene TRBJ2-5, with TRBD2 matching 7 bases. The CDR3 has 14 residues. Per germline, CDR1 SNHLY and CDR2 FYNNEI. V lost 1 base, J lost 4 bases, and 3 bases stayed unmatched.

This clone has just a few counts. DNA for the CDR3: TGTGCCAGCAGGGTGGACACGGGAGAAGACATTCAGTACTTC. It codes for CASRVDTGEDIQYF. This sequence joins TRBV2 and TRBJ2-4; possible D gene TRBD2, 6 bases. Germline CDR1 reads SNHLY; CDR2 reads FYNNEI. V gave up 6 bases and J gave up 8 bases, with 17 bases separating them. This CDR3 region has 14 residues.

The chain employs TRBV30 and TRBJ2-7; 8 positions agree with TRBD2. The V segment lost 5 bases and the J segment 2 bases; nucleotides outside the gene matches: 8. Germline V lookup: CDR1 GTSNPN, CDR2 SVGIG (reference sequence). This CDR3 region has 14 residues. This CDR3 is CAWVAGTSAYEQYF. The DNA for the CDR3 is TGTGCCTGGGTCGCGGGGACTAGTGCCTACGAGCAGTACTTC.

This clone has more than one count but fewer than ten. The J gene is TRBJ2-1, the V gene TRBV11-2; D might be TRBD1 (5 bases). CDR1 is SGHAT, CDR2 FQNNGV, per germline. V was shortened by 5 bases and J by 1 base, with 6 bases between the two germline ends. This CDR3 has 13 residues. In DNA form, the CDR3 reads TGTGCCAGCAGCCGACAGTCCTACAATGAGCAGTTCTTC. Translated, it gives CASSRQSYNEQFF.

The chain has TRBV9 and TRBJ1-5, with 10 bases that match TRBD1. This CDR3 contains 16 residues. The germline V gene encodes CDR1 SGDLS and CDR2 YYNGEE. V was pared by 3 bases and J by 5 bases, with 8 bases of the junction left unmatched. Written as DNA, the CDR3 is TGTGCCAGCAGCGAGGGAGGAGGACAGGGGGATCAGCCCCAGCATTTT. Protein sequence: CASSEGGGQGDQPQHF.

V usage is TRBV29-1 and J usage is TRBJ2-7; possible D gene TRBD1, 6 bases. The CDR3 contains 12 residues. CDR1 and CDR2 from the germline V gene are SQVTM and ANQGSEA. V lost 7 bases, J lost 6 bases, and 16 bases lay in between. The CDR3 sequence: CSGAQGPGEQYF. The CDR3, as DNA: TGCAGCGGCGCTCAGGGGCCGGGCGAGCAGTACTTC.

A few counts support this clone. The rearrangement joins TRBV7-9 to TRBJ2-7; 11 bases line up with TRBD1. The junction had 4 bases not matched to a gene; V was cut back by 5 bases and J by 4 bases. Germline loops: CDR1 SEHNR, CDR2 FQNEAQ (reference sequence). This CDR3 spans 14 amino acids. CDR3 sequence reads: CASSRDRGIYEQYF. Written as DNA, the CDR3 is TGTGCCAGCAGCAGGGACAGGGGGATTTACGAGCAGTACTTC.

The rearrangement links TRBV13 to TRBJ1-1, with D tentatively TRBD1 (5 bases). Germline CDR1 and CDR2: PRHDT and FYEKMQ (reference sequence). Trimming removed 0 bases at V and 2 bases at J, with 13 bases between. The CDR3 covers 16 residues. The CDR3 coding sequence is TGTGCCAGCAGCTTAGGGGTGGGGCAGGCTAACACTGAAGCTTTCTTT. It encodes CASSLGVGQANTEAFF.

The gene calls are TRBV29-1 and TRBJ1-3; D unresolved. CDR3 length: 12 amino acids. Between the trimmed V and J ends, which lost 6 bases and 4 bases, there was a span of 10 bases. The germline gives CDR1 SQVTM, CDR2 ANQGSEA. CDR3 residues: CSVGESGNTIYF. The CDR3 DNA follows: TGCAGCGTCGGAGAGTCCGGAAACACCATATATTTT.

Points on this clone: One junction end does not reproduce the germline sequence, and a read error may be involved. This chain uses TRBV7-3 with TRBJ1-2; D gene unclear. The CDR3 runs 13 residues. Germline V gives CDR1 SGHTA, CDR2 FQGTGA. The CDR3 nucleotides read TGTGCCAGCAGCCTCCCTTACGAGGAGAAGTTAGGCTTC. The encoded protein is CASSLPYEEKLGF. The variable domain in full, with the rest retrieved from reference TRBV7-3 and TRBJ1-2, is GAGVSQTPSNKVTEKGKYVELRCDPISGHTALYWYRQSLGQGPEFLIYFQGTGAADDSGLPNDRFFAVRPEGSVSTLKIQRTERGDSAVYLCASSLPYEEKLGFGSGTRLTVV.

With regard to this clone: Compared with germline, one end of the junction differs, possibly owing to a read error. The chain joins TRBV13 to TRBJ2-1; a weak D match, TRBD1 (6 bases). The CDR3 is made up of 11 amino acids. Germline lookup yields CDR1 PRHDT and CDR2 FYEKMQ (reference sequence). This CDR3 reads CASSLQGHQLF. CDR3 DNA sequence: TGTGCCAGCAGCTTACAGGGACACCAGCTCTTC.

This clone has more than one count but fewer than ten. The chain carries TRBV10-3 and TRBJ1-6; D is undetermined. CDR1 is ENHRY, CDR2 SYGVKD, per germline. V was cut by 0 bases and J by 10 bases, with 10 bases left in between. The CDR3 is made up of 14 amino acids. The CDR3 loop reads CAISESEPGSPLHF. In DNA, the CDR3 is TGTGCCATCAGTGAGTCAGAACCGGGGTCACCCCTCCACTTT.

The chain links TRBV4-3 to TRBJ2-1, with D possibly being TRBD1 (7 bases). With 0 bases removed from V and 9 bases from J, the gap between germline ends came to 15 bases. The CDR3 runs 15 residues. From germline, CDR1 is LGHNA and CDR2 YSLEER. The CDR3 coding sequence is TGCGCCAGCAGCCAAGACCGAAACAGGGGAGGTGAGCAGTTCTTC. Protein sequence: CASSQDRNRGGEQFF.

This clone came up a few times. The V gene is TRBV5-4, the J gene TRBJ2-4, with TRBD2 matching over 11 bases. The V gene's germline CDR1 is SGHNT and CDR2 YYREEE (reference sequence). The V and J ends lost 0 bases and 7 bases, in that order; junction bases with no gene match: 6. The CDR3 consists of 16 residues. CDR3 DNA sequence: TGTGCCAGCAGCTTGGACCTAGCGGGGGGACAGAACATTCAGTACTTC. It codes for CASSLDLAGGQNIQYF.

This clone appeared a few times. The chain combines TRBV5-4 with TRBJ1-3; D gene ambiguous. V was trimmed by 1 base and J by 8 bases, leaving 4 bases between them. The CDR3 has 11 residues. The germline CDR1 and CDR2 sequences are SGHNT and YYREEE (reference sequence). The CDR3 nucleotides are TGTGCCAGCAGCTTGAGCGACACCATATATTTT. It encodes CASSLSDTIYF. The full variable domain, completed using reference TRBV5-4 and TRBJ1-3, is ETGVTQSPTHLIKTRGQQVTLRCSSQSGHNTVSWYQQALGQGPQFIFQYYREEENGRGNFPPRFSGLQFPNYSSELNVNALELDDSALYLCASSLSDTIYFGEGSWLTVV.

The chain joins TRBV9 to TRBJ2-1, with 10 bases fitting TRBD2. This CDR3 is built from 14 residues. J gave up 10 bases and V 2 bases, and 6 bases lay outside the gene matches. Germline CDR1 reads SGDLS; CDR2 reads YYNGEE. CDR3 sequence: CASSVGLAGEEQFF. The CDR3 region has the DNA TGTGCCAGCAGCGTGGGGCTAGCGGGAGAAGAGCAGTTCTTC.

The chain combines TRBV5-1 with TRBJ1-1; the D is unclear. Trimming took off 4 bases at V and 1 base at J, with 20 bases between the two ends. CDR3 size: 17 residues. Germline CDR1 SGHRS, CDR2 YFSETQ. CDR3 region: CASSPEFAKTENTEAFF. The CDR3, as DNA: TGCGCCAGCAGCCCGGAGTTCGCCAAGACGGAGAACACTGAAGCTTTCTTT.

J is TRBJ2-1 and V is TRBV6-5; D gene unclear. Trimming took off 0 bases at V and 1 base at J, with 7 bases between the two ends. CDR3 size: 15 residues. CDR1 is MNHEY, CDR2 SVGAGI, per germline. The CDR3 DNA follows: TGTGCCAGCAGTTACTCGGCTAGATCCTACAATGAGCAGTTCTTC. This codes for CASSYSARSYNEQFF.

The table lists this clone with a few counts. This sequence joins TRBV7-9 and TRBJ1-2; the D is unclear. This CDR3 is built from 16 residues. The germline gives CDR1 SEHNR, CDR2 FQNEAQ (reference sequence). The ends were cut back, 5 bases at V and 0 bases at J, with 16 bases in the middle. The CDR3 DNA follows: TGTGCCAGCAGCCGCGAGTGGCAGGCGACTAACTATGGCTACACCTTC. Encoded protein: CASSREWQATNYGYTF.